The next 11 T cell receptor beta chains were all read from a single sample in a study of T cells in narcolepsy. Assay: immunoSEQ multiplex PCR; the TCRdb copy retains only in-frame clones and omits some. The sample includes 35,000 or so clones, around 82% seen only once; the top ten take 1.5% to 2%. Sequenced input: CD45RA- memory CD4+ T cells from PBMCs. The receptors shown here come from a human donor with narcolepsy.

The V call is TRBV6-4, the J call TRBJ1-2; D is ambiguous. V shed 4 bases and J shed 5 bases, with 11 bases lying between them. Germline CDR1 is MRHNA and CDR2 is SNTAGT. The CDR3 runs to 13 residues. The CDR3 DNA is TGTGCCAGCAGTGGTAGGCCTATTTATGGCTACACCTTC. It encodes CASSGRPIYGYTF.

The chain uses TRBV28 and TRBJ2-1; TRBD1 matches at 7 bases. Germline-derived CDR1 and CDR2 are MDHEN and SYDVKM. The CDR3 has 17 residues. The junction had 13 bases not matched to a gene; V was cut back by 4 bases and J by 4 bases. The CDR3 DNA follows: TGTGCCAGCAGTTCAACTGACAGGGTGGTATTGTACAATGAGCAGTTCTTC. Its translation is CASSSTDRVVLYNEQFF.

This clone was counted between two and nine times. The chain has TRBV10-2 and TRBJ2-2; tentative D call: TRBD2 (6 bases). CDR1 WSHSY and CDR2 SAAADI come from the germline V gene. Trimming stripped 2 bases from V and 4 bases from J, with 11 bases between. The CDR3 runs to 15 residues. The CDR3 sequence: CASSENPGVTGELFF. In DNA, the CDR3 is TGCGCCAGCAGTGAGAATCCGGGGGTCACCGGGGAGCTGTTTTTT.

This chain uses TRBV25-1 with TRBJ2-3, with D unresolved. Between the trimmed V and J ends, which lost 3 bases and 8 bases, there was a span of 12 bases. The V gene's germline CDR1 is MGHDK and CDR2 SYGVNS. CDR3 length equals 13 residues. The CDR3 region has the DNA TGTGCCAGCAGTGACCCTCGATCCCTTACGCAGTATTTT. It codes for CASSDPRSLTQYF.

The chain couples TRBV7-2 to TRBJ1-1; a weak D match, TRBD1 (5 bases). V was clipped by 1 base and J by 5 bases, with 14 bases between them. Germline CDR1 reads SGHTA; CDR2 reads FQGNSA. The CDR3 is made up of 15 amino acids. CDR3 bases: TGTGCCAGCAGCTTAGAAGGGGCGGGGAGGACTGAAGCTTTCTTT. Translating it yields CASSLEGAGRTEAFF.

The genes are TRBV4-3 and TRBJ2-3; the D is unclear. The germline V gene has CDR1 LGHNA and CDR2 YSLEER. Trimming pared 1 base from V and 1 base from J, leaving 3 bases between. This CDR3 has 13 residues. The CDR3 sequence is CASSQVGTDTQYF. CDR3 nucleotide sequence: TGCGCCAGCAGCCAAGTTGGCACAGATACGCAGTATTTT.

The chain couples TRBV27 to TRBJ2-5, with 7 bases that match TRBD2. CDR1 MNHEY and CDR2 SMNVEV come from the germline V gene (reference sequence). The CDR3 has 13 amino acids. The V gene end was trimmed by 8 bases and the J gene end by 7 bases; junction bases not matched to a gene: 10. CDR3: CASALTREATQYF. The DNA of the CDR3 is TGTGCCAGCGCCCTTACACGGGAGGCGACCCAGTACTTC.

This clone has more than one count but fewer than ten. CDR3 sequence reads: CASSALPGATNEKLFF. The CDR3 nucleotides read TGTGCCAGCAGCGCGCTTCCAGGGGCAACTAATGAAAAACTGTTTTTT. The chain is built from TRBV7-9 and TRBJ1-4, with D maybe TRBD1 (6 bases). There are 16 residues in the CDR3. V was cut by 5 bases and J by 0 bases, with 13 bases left in between. Germline V CDR1 and CDR2: SEHNR, FQNEAQ (reference sequence). The entire variable domain, with the rest obtained from reference TRBV7-9 and TRBJ1-4, is as follows: DTGVSQNPRHKITKRGQNVTFRCDPISEHNRLYWYRQTLGQGPEFLTYFQNEAQLEKSRLLSDRFSAERPKGSFSTLEIQRTEQGDSAMYLCASSALPGATNEKLFFGSGTQLSVL.

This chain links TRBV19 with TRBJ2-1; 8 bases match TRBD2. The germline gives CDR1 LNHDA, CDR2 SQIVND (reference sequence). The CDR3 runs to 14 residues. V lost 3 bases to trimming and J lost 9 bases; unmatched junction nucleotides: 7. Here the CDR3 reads CASSISGTSGEQFF. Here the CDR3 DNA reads TGTGCCAGTAGTATTAGCGGGACCTCGGGTGAGCAGTTCTTC.

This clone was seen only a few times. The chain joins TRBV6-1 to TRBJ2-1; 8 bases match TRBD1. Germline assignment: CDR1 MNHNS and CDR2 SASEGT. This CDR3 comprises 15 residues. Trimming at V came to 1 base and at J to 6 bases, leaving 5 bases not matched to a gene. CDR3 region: CASSEEGTGFNEQFF. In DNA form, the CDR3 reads TGTGCCAGCAGTGAAGAGGGGACAGGTTTCAATGAGCAGTTCTTC.

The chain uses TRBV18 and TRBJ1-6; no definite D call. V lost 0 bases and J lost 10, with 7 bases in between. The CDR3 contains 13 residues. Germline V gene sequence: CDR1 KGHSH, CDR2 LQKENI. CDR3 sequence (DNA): TGTGCCAGCTCACCACCGGTGAGATCACCCCTCCACTTT. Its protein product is CASSPPVRSPLHF.